Sequencing of this T cell receptor beta chain was carried out in a study of blood T cell repertoires in COVID-19. The germline V gene has CDR1 MDHEN and CDR2 SYDVKM. V lost 6 bases to trimming and J lost 7 bases, with 12 bases between them. The CDR3 runs to 12 residues. Repertoires were generated with immunoSEQ multiplex PCR, while TCRdb's copy carries only in-frame clones and drops some. Of a few hundred thousand clones in the sample, about 88% were seen once. This chain uses TRBV28 with TRBJ2-5, with D possibly being TRBD2 (6 bases). This receptor was obtained from a woman aged 60-70 years who had recovered from COVID-19. Sequencing was performed on PBMCs or T cells enriched from blood (not recorded which). For the CDR3, the DNA is TGTGCCAGCAGCTTGAGGAGGGGGACCCAGTACTTC. This gives the protein CASSLRRGTQYF.